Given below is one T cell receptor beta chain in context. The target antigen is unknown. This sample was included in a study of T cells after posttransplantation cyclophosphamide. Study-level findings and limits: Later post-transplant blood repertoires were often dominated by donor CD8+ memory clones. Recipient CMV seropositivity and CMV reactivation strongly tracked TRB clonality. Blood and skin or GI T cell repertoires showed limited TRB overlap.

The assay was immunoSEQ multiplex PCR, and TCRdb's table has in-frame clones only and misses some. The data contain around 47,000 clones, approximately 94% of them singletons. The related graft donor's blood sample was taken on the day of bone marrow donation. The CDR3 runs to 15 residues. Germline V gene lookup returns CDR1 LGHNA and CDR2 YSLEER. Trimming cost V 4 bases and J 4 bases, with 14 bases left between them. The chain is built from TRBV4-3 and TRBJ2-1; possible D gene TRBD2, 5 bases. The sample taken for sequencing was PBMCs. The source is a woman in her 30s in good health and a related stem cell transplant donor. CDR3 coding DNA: TGCGCCAGCAGCCGAAACCGGGGAACGTACAATGAGCAGTTCTTC. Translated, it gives CASSRNRGTYNEQFF.